The 27 T cell receptor beta chains listed next were all sequenced from one sample in a study of blood T cell repertoires in COVID-19. Generated by immunoSEQ multiplex PCR, the TCRdb table keeps only in-frame clones and is missing some. The data hold approximately 350,000 clones, with more than 70% observed a single time. Sequences were obtained from peripheral blood. Receptors were obtained from a woman in her 30s with COVID-19, enrolled during active disease.

This clone was recorded a few times. The V call is TRBV4-1, the J call TRBJ2-1; 7 bases match TRBD2. The J segment lost 2 bases and the V segment lost 0 bases, leaving 4 bases of the junction unmatched. CDR3 length equals 16 residues. Germline-derived CDR1 and CDR2 are MGHRA and YSYEKL. The CDR3 is CASSQEGGRAYNEQFF. DNA for the CDR3: TGCGCCAGCAGCCAAGAGGGCGGGAGAGCCTACAATGAGCAGTTCTTC.

This chain uses TRBV16 with TRBJ2-1; 9 nucleotides align to TRBD2. J was trimmed by 7 bases and V by 0 bases; bases with no gene match: 10. This CDR3 comprises 17 residues. Germline assignment: CDR1 KGHSY and CDR2 FQNENV. In DNA, the CDR3 is TGTGCCAGCAGCCAATCTTCCCGCGGGAGGGCAAATAATGAGCAGTTCTTC. Translation gives CASSQSSRGRANNEQFF.

The J gene is TRBJ2-5, the V gene TRBV7-2; 8 nucleotides match TRBD2. The CDR3 is made up of 14 amino acids. The V segment lost 5 bases and the J segment 2 bases; nucleotides outside the gene matches: 4. In germline, CDR1 is SGHTA, CDR2 FQGNSA. CDR3 amino acids: CASSLSGAQETQYF. Written as DNA, the CDR3 is TGTGCCAGCAGCCTTAGCGGGGCGCAAGAGACCCAGTACTTC.

The CDR3 DNA sequence: TGTGCCATCAGTGAGGACAGGGGGAACACTGAAGCTTTCTTT. Amino acids: CAISEDRGNTEAFF. The V and J genes are TRBV10-3 and TRBJ1-1; 8 nucleotides match TRBD1. V was pared by 2 bases and J by 1 base, with 0 bases of the junction left unmatched. CDR1 ENHRY and CDR2 SYGVKD come from the germline V gene. This CDR3 has 14 residues.

The V and J genes are TRBV6-5 and TRBJ2-7; a possible D gene is TRBD2 (6 bases). The CDR3 sequence is 13 residues long. From germline, CDR1 is MNHEY and CDR2 SVGAGI. The ends were cut back, 8 bases at V and 5 bases at J, with 16 bases in the middle. DNA of the CDR3: TGTGCCAGCGGTACGGAGGGGCCCCACGAGCAGTACTTC. Translated, it gives CASGTEGPHEQYF.

The chain is built from TRBV6-1 and TRBJ1-6; TRBD1 agrees at 7 bases. The CDR3 extends over 16 amino acids. Germline V lookup: CDR1 MNHNS, CDR2 SASEGT. With V trimmed by 3 bases and J by 7 bases, 9 bases remained unmatched. The CDR3 loop is CASSDIRGRGNSPLHF. The CDR3 DNA reads TGTGCCAGCAGTGACATAAGGGGGCGCGGGAATTCACCCCTCCACTTT.

The sample holds a few counts of this clone. The V and J genes are TRBV6-6 and TRBJ2-5; possible D gene TRBD2, 6 bases. The V end was cut by 4 bases, the J end by 5 bases, with 17 bases between. The CDR3 length is 15 residues. Per the germline V gene, CDR1 is MNHNY and CDR2 is SVGAGI (reference sequence). The CDR3 DNA sequence: TGTGCCAGCAGTTTGTTTCCGCACCGGGGGGAGACCCAGTACTTC. It codes for CASSLFPHRGETQYF.

The rearrangement links TRBV27 to TRBJ2-3; TRBD2 matches at 13 bases. Germline-derived CDR1 and CDR2 are MNHEY and SMNVEV (reference sequence). The length of the CDR3 is 16 residues. The V gene end was trimmed by 7 bases and the J gene end by 4 bases; junction bases not matched to a gene: 8. The CDR3 is CASTSIGTSGADTQYF. Written as DNA, the CDR3 is TGTGCCAGCACGTCAATTGGGACTAGCGGGGCAGATACGCAGTATTTT.

CDR3 amino acids: CASSPTGNAEGNYGYTF. DNA for the CDR3: TGTGCCAGCAGTCCGACTGGGAATGCGGAGGGGAACTATGGCTACACCTTC. V usage is TRBV28 and J usage is TRBJ1-2; a weak D match, TRBD1 (5 bases). The CDR3 is 17 amino acids. V shed 5 bases and J shed 2 bases, with 21 bases lying between them. The germline gives CDR1 MDHEN, CDR2 SYDVKM.

V and J are TRBV25-1 and TRBJ1-1; D might be TRBD1 (5 bases). CDR3 size: 15 residues. V was shortened by 3 bases and J by 4 bases, with 15 bases between the two germline ends. Germline V gives CDR1 MGHDK, CDR2 SYGVNS. The CDR3 reads CASSERGRGSTEAFF. The CDR3 DNA sequence: TGTGCCAGCAGTGAGAGGGGACGGGGGTCCACTGAAGCTTTCTTT.

The rearrangement joins TRBV12-3 or TRBV12-4 to TRBJ2-5; a weak D match, TRBD2 (5 bases). V was clipped by 3 bases and J by 5 bases, with 7 bases between them. The CDR3 contains 12 residues. The CDR3 DNA reads TGTGCCAGCAGTTTTCGGAGGGAGACCCAGTACTTC. Amino acids: CASSFRRETQYF.

This sequence joins TRBV9 and TRBJ2-3; TRBD1 matches at 8 bases. V was clipped by 3 bases and J by 3 bases; unmatched bases: 6. This CDR3 comprises 15 residues. Germline CDR1 reads SGDLS; CDR2 reads YYNGEE. Written as DNA, the CDR3 is TGTGCCAGCAGCGCGGACAGGGATGGGACAGATACGCAGTATTTT. Protein sequence: CASSADRDGTDTQYF.

This chain links TRBV11-2 with TRBJ2-3, with 8 bases matching TRBD1. CDR1 SGHAT and CDR2 FQNNGV come from the germline V gene. V dropped 4 bases and J dropped 0; count of bases not matched to a gene: 12. The CDR3 sequence is 18 residues long. The CDR3 sequence: CASSSEIPGQASTDTQYF. The CDR3 DNA reads as TGTGCCAGCAGCTCAGAGATACCGGGACAGGCAAGCACAGATACGCAGTATTTT. Filled out from reference TRBV11-2 and TRBJ2-3, the complete variable domain reads EAGVAQSPRYKIIEKRQSVAFWCNPISGHATLYWYQQILGQGPKLLIQFQNNGVVDDSQLPKDRFSAERLKGVDSTLKIQPAKLEDSAVYLCASSSEIPGQASTDTQYFGPGTRLTVL.

The V and J genes are TRBV4-3 and TRBJ1-2; D remains unclear. Trimming stripped 1 base from V and 8 bases from J, with 14 bases between. Per germline, CDR1 LGHNA and CDR2 YSLEER. This CDR3 is built from 14 residues. CDR3 in DNA: TGCGCCAGCAGCCAAGCGGGAACCTTAAGGGGCTACACCTTC. This gives the protein CASSQAGTLRGYTF.

This clone was seen more than once but under ten times. This chain uses TRBV4-3 with TRBJ1-2; D perhaps matches TRBD1 (6 bases). CDR3 length: 17 amino acids. V gave up 0 bases and J gave up 4 bases, with 18 bases separating them. CDR1 is LGHNA, CDR2 YSLEER, per germline. The CDR3 nucleotides read TGCGCCAGCAGCCAAGATCCGTACGAGGGGGAAAGCTATGGCTACACCTTC. This codes for CASSQDPYEGESYGYTF.

The chain is built from TRBV9 and TRBJ2-3; the D gene is possibly TRBD2 (6 bases). The germline V gene has CDR1 SGDLS and CDR2 YYNGEE. Trimming removed 2 bases at V and 2 bases at J, with 18 bases between. This CDR3 spans 17 amino acids. The CDR3 region is CASSVEVGGDFTDTQYF. The CDR3 DNA sequence: TGTGCCAGCAGCGTGGAGGTGGGAGGAGACTTCACAGATACGCAGTATTTT.

The rearrangement links TRBV21-1 to TRBJ2-3; no check of the table's D call, TRBD1, against the DNA was made. TRBV21-1 is a recognized pseudogene. This CDR3 spans 17 amino acids. CDR3 nucleotide sequence: TGTGCCAGCAGCAAAGATAGGCAGGGTGGTGGCACAGATACGCAGTATTTT. Residues: CASSKDRQGGGTDTQYF.

The chain combines TRBV14 with TRBJ2-7, with 9 bases fitting TRBD1. Per the germline V gene, CDR1 is SGHDN and CDR2 is FVKESK. The V and J ends lost 4 bases and 3 bases, in that order; junction bases with no gene match: 1. This CDR3 contains 13 residues. In DNA form, the CDR3 reads TGTGCCAGCAGCCGGGGACAGGGCTACGAGCAGTACGTC. Its protein product is CASSRGQGYEQYV.

The chain has TRBV12-3 or TRBV12-4 and TRBJ1-5; D unclear. V was pared by 5 bases and J by 6 bases, with 8 bases between. The CDR3 totals 12 residues. The CDR3 DNA reads as TGTGCCAGCAGTCAAGCGGGTCAGCCCCAGCATTTT. Its protein is CASSQAGQPQHF.

This rearrangement joins TRBV11-2 to TRBJ2-1; TRBD2 aligns across 11 bases. CDR3 size: 17 residues. V was pared by 0 bases and J by 3 bases, with 4 bases of the junction left unmatched. CDR1 and CDR2 (germline): SGHAT, FQNNGV. DNA of the CDR3: TGTGCCAGCAGCTTAGAGGTAGCGGGGGGGCTCTACAATGAGCAGTTCTTC. Amino acid sequence: CASSLEVAGGLYNEQFF.

J is TRBJ1-2 and V is TRBV28; TRBD1 aligns across 8 bases. The J segment lost 6 bases and the V segment lost 6 bases, leaving 3 bases of the junction unmatched. The CDR3 totals 12 residues. Germline V lookup: CDR1 MDHEN, CDR2 SYDVKM. CDR3: CASRDRGNGYTF. As DNA, the CDR3 is TGTGCCAGCAGAGACAGGGGCAATGGCTACACCTTC.

The chain recombines TRBV4-3 with TRBJ2-7, with D perhaps matching TRBD1 (5 bases). There are 15 residues in the CDR3. CDR1 is LGHNA and CDR2 is YSLEER in the germline V gene. V lost 1 base, J lost 2 bases, and 12 bases lay in between. The CDR3 loop is CASSQAWQGPYEQYF. In DNA, the CDR3 is TGCGCCAGCAGCCAAGCATGGCAGGGCCCCTACGAGCAGTACTTC.

V gene TRBV7-9 combines with J gene TRBJ1-1; D not resolved. Germline loops: CDR1 SEHNR, CDR2 FQNEAQ (reference sequence). The CDR3 contains 13 residues. The V end lost 2 bases, the J end lost 6 bases, and 10 bases lay between the germline ends. CDR3 in DNA: TGTGCCAGCAGCTTAAGCGTCGCGGCTGAAGCTTTCTTT. Its translation is CASSLSVAAEAFF.

V gene TRBV5-5 combines with J gene TRBJ2-1; 8 bases align to TRBD2. Germline V CDR1 and CDR2: SGHKS, YYEKEE (reference sequence). V shed 4 bases and J 6 bases; nucleotides not matched to a gene: 12. The CDR3 has 16 amino acids. CDR3 region: CASSPTRTSRGNEQFF. The CDR3 bases are TGTGCCAGCAGCCCAACCCGGACTAGCAGGGGCAATGAGCAGTTCTTC.

The J gene is TRBJ1-4, the V gene TRBV27, with 10 positions matching TRBD1. Germline CDR1 reads MNHEY; CDR2 reads SMNVEV (reference sequence). The CDR3 consists of 14 residues. Unmatched junction bases numbered 5, after V lost 6 bases and J lost 7 bases. The DNA of the CDR3 is TGTGCCAGCAGCCCCGGGACAGGGGCTGAAAAACTGTTTTTT. Encoded protein: CASSPGTGAEKLFF.

This CDR3 is CASSQAIRGTEAFF. For the CDR3, the DNA is TGCGCCAGCAGCCAAGCGATCCGGGGGACTGAAGCTTTCTTT. The rearrangement links TRBV4-3 to TRBJ1-1, with D possibly TRBD1 on 5 matching bases. This CDR3 is 14 amino acids long. Trimming removed 1 base at V and 5 bases at J, with 11 bases between. The germline V gene encodes CDR1 LGHNA and CDR2 YSLEER.

Only a few counts were recorded for this clone. V gene TRBV20-1 combines with J gene TRBJ1-5, with D unresolved. The CDR3 has 13 amino acids. V lost 3 bases to trimming and J lost 8 bases, with 14 bases between them. Germline V CDR1 and CDR2: DFQATT, SNEGSKA (reference sequence). The CDR3 reads CSASYQAQEPQHF. CDR3 nucleotides: TGCAGTGCTAGTTATCAGGCGCAGGAGCCCCAGCATTTT.